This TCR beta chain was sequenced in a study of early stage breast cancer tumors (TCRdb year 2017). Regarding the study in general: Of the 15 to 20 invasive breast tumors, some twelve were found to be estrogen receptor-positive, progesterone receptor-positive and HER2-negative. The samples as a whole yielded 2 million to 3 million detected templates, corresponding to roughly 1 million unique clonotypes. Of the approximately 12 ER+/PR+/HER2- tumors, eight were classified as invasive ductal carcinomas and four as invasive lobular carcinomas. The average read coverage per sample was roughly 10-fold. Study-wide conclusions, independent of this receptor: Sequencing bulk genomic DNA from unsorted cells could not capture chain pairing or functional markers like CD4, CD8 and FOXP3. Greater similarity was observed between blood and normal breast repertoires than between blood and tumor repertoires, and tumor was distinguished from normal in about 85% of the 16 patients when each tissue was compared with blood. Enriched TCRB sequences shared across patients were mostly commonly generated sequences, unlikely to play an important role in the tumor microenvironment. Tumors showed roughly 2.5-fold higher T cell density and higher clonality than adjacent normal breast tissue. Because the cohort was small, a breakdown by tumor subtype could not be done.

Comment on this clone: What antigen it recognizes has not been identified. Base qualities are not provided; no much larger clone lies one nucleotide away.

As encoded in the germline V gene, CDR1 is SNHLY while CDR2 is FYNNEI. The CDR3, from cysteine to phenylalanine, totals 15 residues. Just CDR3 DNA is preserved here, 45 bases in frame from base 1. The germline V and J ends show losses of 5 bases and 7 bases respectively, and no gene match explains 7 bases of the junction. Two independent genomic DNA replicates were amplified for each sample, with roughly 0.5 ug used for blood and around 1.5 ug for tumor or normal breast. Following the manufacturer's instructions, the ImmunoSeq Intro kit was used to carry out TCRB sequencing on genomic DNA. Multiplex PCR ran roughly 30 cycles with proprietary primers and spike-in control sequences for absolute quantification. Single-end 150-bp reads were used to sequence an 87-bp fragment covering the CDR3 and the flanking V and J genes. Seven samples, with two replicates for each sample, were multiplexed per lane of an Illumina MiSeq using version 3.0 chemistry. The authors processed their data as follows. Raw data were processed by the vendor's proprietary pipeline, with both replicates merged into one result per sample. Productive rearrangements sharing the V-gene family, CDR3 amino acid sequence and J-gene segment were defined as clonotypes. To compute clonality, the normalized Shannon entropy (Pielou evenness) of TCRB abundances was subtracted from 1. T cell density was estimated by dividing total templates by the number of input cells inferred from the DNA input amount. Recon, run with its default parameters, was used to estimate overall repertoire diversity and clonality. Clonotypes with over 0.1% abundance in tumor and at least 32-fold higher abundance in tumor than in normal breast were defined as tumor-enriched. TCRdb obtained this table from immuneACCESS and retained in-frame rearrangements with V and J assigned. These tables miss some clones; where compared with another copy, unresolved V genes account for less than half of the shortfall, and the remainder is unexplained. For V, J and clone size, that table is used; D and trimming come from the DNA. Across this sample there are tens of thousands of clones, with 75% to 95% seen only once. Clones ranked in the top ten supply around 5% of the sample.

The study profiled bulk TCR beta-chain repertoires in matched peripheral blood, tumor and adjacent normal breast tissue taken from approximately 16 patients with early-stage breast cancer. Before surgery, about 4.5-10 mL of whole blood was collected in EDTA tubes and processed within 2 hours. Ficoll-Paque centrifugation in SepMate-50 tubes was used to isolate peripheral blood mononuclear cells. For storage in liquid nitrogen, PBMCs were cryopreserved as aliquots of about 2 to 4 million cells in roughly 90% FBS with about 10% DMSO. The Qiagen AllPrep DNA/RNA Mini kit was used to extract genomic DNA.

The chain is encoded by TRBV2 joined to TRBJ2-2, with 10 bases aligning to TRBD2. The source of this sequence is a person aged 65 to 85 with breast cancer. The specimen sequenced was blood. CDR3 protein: CASSKSGGALGELFF. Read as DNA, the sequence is TGTGCCAGCAGTAAGAGCGGGGGGGCCCTCGGGGAGCTGTTTTTT.